A selection of T cell receptor beta chains follows, all from one sample in a study of T cells in localized non-small cell lung cancer. Repertoires were generated with immunoSEQ multiplex PCR, while TCRdb's copy carries only in-frame clones and drops some. The data hold under 40,000 clones, with about four fifths observed a single time. The sample was peripheral blood, taken before any cancer treatment. The receptors shown here come from a male donor aged 60 or over with stage III squamous cell lung carcinoma. Each CDR3 is given without its conserved first and last residue.

V gene	J gene	CDR3 protein
TRBV6-6	TRBJ1-6	ASSYERADNSPLH
TRBV7-9	TRBJ2-5	ASSSPGFGATQY
TRBV5-5	TRBJ1-3	ASSVDSYGNTIY
TRBV13	TRBJ1-1	ASSFGTGDTEAF
TRBV2	TRBJ2-7	ASSEQAYSYEQY
TRBV12-1	TRBJ2-6	ASSGHIIGQSRANVLT
TRBV6-5	TRBJ2-7	ASSGSGGYEQY
TRBV14	TRBJ1-1	ASSLYRETEAF
TRBV2	TRBJ2-6	ASMKGLAFPGANVLT
TRBV5-1	TRBJ1-1	ASSLQESGEAF